This T cell receptor (beta chain) was recorded in a study of sequential checkpoint blockade in melanoma. The method was immunoSEQ multiplex PCR; TCRdb's version includes in-frame clones alone and lacks a portion of them. The table lists several thousand clones, around 22% of them singletons. The treatment is: randomized to nivolumab then ipilimumab (arm A) or the reverse (arm B). This clone has a handful of counts. Sample: tumor tissue (inferred from file names), taken from a patient given nivolumab and ipilimumab in sequence. This TCR derives from a human donor with melanoma.

CDR3 residues: CASSLARGLANTGELFF. In nucleotides, the CDR3 is TGCGCCAGCAGCTTGGCCAGGGGGCTGGCGAACACCGGGGAGCTGTTTTTT. V and J are TRBV5-1 and TRBJ2-2; 8 nucleotides line up with TRBD1. Trimming cost V 0 bases and J 0 bases; bases outside gene matches: 4. Germline CDR1 is SGHRS and CDR2 is YFSETQ. CDR3 size: 17 residues.